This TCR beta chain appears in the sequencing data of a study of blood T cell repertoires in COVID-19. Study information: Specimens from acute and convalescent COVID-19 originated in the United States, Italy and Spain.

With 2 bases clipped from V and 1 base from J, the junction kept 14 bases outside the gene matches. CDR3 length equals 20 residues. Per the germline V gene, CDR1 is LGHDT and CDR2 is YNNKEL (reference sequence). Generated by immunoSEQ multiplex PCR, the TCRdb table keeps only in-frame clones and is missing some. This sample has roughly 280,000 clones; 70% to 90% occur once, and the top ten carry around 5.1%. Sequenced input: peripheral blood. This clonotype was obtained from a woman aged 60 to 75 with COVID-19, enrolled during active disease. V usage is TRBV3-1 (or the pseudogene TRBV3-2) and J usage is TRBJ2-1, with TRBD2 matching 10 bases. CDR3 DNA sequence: TGTGCCAGCAGCCAATCGCCAGCGGGAGGGACGAGTGGGTCCTACAATGAGCAGTTCTTC. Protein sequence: CASSQSPAGGTSGSYNEQFF.